What follows are 15 T cell receptor beta chains derived from one specimen sequenced in a study of shared clonotypes between healthy human individuals. It was CD45RO-negative cells, positively selected for CCR7, that made up naive CD8 cells, with terminally differentiated effector memory CD45RA+ cells excluded. TCRdb keeps only in-frame clones here, not all; method: immunoSEQ multiplex PCR. The table has approximately 2,000,000 clones, 93% seen once; the top ten hold 1.5% to 2%. Material: naive CD8+ T cells from PBMCs. Source of these receptors: a man between 18 and 35 years old in good health. Some clones in this sample may be carry-over from other donors' samples.

The genes are TRBV18 and TRBJ2-4, with D perhaps being TRBD1 or TRBD2 (6 bases each). CDR3 length: 17 residues. The germline V and J ends were trimmed by 6 bases and 1 base, with 19 bases remaining between them. Looked up from germline, CDR1 is KGHSH and CDR2 is LQKENI. CDR3 bases: TGTGCCAGCTCCCCCTGGGAGGACAGTGGGGCCAAAAACATTCAGTACTTC. It specifies CASSPWEDSGAKNIQYF. The entire variable domain, with the rest obtained from reference TRBV18 and TRBJ2-4, is as follows: NAGVMQNPRHLVRRRGQEARLRCSPMKGHSHVYWYRQLPEEGLKFMVYLQKENIIDESGMPKERFSAEFPKEGPSILRIQQVVRGDSAAYFCASSPWEDSGAKNIQYFGAGTRLSVL.

The V and J genes are TRBV2 and TRBJ2-5; 7 nucleotides align to TRBD1. The germline gives CDR1 SNHLY, CDR2 FYNNEI. The CDR3 extends over 15 amino acids. Germline trimming cut 2 bases from V and 3 bases from J; bases unmatched to any gene: 6. CDR3 region: CASSESGQGEETQYF. CDR3 sequence (DNA): TGTGCCAGCAGTGAATCCGGGCAGGGGGAAGAGACCCAGTACTTC. The whole variable domain, filled in from reference TRBV2 and TRBJ2-5, reads EPEVTQTPSHQVTQMGQEVILRCVPISNHLYFYWYRQILGQKVEFLVSFYNNEISEKSEIFDDQFSVERPDGSNFTLKIRSTKLEDSAMYFCASSESGQGEETQYFGPGTRLLVL.

To note about this clone: This sample also contains other DNA sequences that code for the same CDR3. This rearrangement joins TRBV19 to TRBJ1-1; D unresolved. This CDR3 spans 14 amino acids. V was clipped by 3 bases and J by 4 bases, with 12 bases between them. Germline lookup yields CDR1 LNHDA and CDR2 SQIVND (reference sequence). Written as DNA, the CDR3 is TGTGCCAGTAGTATCGGGCCTTTTGGCACTGAAGCTTTCTTT. It yields the protein CASSIGPFGTEAFF.

This clone was detected only a few times. The chain joins TRBV16 to TRBJ2-7, with 10 bases matching TRBD1. CDR1 and CDR2 from the germline V gene are KGHSY and FQNENV. This CDR3 comprises 17 residues. Losses at the gene ends were 3 bases for V and 1 base for J; bases not matched to a gene: 9. The CDR3 sequence is CASSQIAGTGDSYEQYF. In DNA form, the CDR3 reads TGTGCCAGCAGCCAGATCGCCGGGACAGGGGATTCCTACGAGCAGTACTTC. Full variable domain (outside the CDR3, taken from reference TRBV16 and TRBJ2-7): GEEVAQTPKHLVRGEGQKAKLYCAPIKGHSYVFWYQQVLKNEFKFLISFQNENVFDETGMPKERFSAKCLPNSPCSLEIQATKLEDSAVYFCASSQIAGTGDSYEQYFGPGTRLTVT.

The chain links TRBV27 to TRBJ2-1, with TRBD2 matching 9 bases. Germline V gene sequence: CDR1 MNHEY, CDR2 SMNVEV (reference sequence). This CDR3 has 13 amino acids. V was clipped by 7 bases and J by 6 bases; unmatched bases: 4. The CDR3 DNA reads as TGTGCCAGCAAGGGACTAGCAATCAATGAGCAGTTCTTC. Translation gives CASKGLAINEQFF.

V and J are TRBV28 and TRBJ1-1; 9 nucleotides match TRBD1. CDR1 is MDHEN and CDR2 is SYDVKM in the germline V gene. This CDR3 has 14 amino acids. With 9 bases clipped from V and 0 bases from J, the junction kept 5 bases outside the gene matches. The CDR3 loop is CASVTGGVNTEAFF. CDR3 nucleotide sequence: TGTGCCAGTGTGACAGGGGGGGTGAACACTGAAGCTTTCTTT.

The V call is TRBV6-1, the J call TRBJ1-1, with 8 bases that match TRBD1. From germline, CDR1 is MNHNS and CDR2 SASEGT. V was pared by 6 bases and J by 2 bases, with 5 bases of the junction left unmatched. The CDR3 has 14 amino acids. The CDR3 nucleotides are TGTGCCAGCAGCCTCAGGGGGCGCAACACTGAAGCTTTCTTT. It yields the protein CASSLRGRNTEAFF.

The chain couples TRBV5-4 to TRBJ2-7, with 9 bases fitting TRBD2. The germline gives CDR1 SGHNT, CDR2 YYREEE (reference sequence). The CDR3 consists of 15 residues. V dropped 6 bases and J dropped 6; count of bases not matched to a gene: 13. CDR3 DNA: TGTGCCAGCACCACAGGACTAGCGTTCCCTGGCGAGCAGTACTTC. Translated, it gives CASTTGLAFPGEQYF.

This clone was found a few times. This chain links TRBV19 with TRBJ2-2, with TRBD2 identical over 12 bases. The J segment lost 6 bases and the V segment lost 3 bases, leaving 2 bases of the junction unmatched. CDR1 is LNHDA, CDR2 SQIVND, per germline (reference sequence). The CDR3 has 15 amino acids. This CDR3 reads CASSILAGGPGELFF. The CDR3 DNA reads TGTGCCAGTAGTATCCTAGCGGGAGGGCCCGGGGAGCTGTTTTTT.

The chain recombines TRBV19 with TRBJ1-5, with D tentatively TRBD1 (6 bases). The CDR3 covers 14 residues. V shed 5 bases and J shed 7 bases, with 15 bases lying between them. CDR1 LNHDA and CDR2 SQIVND come from the germline V gene (reference sequence). The CDR3, as DNA: TGTGCCAGTAGTTCTCCAGGGGAGGACCAGCCCCAGCATTTT. Translating it yields CASSSPGEDQPQHF.

The chain has TRBV15 and TRBJ1-3; unclear D gene. This CDR3 contains 14 residues. The ends were cut back, 0 bases at V and 8 bases at J, with 11 bases in the middle. Per the germline V gene, CDR1 is LNHNV and CDR2 is YYDKDF (reference sequence). In DNA, the CDR3 is TGTGCCACCAGCAGAGACGGCAGGCCCGACACCATATATTTT. It specifies CATSRDGRPDTIYF. Variable domain in full (rest from reference TRBV15 and TRBJ1-3): DAMVIQNPRYQVTQFGKPVTLSCSQTLNHNVMYWYQQKSSQAPKLLFHYYDKDFNNEADTPDNFQSRRPNTSFCFLDIRSPGLGDTAMYLCATSRDGRPDTIYFGEGSWLTVV.

This clone was detected once. Other DNA sequences in the sample encode the same CDR3. The chain couples TRBV4-1 to TRBJ2-2; no firm D call. V lost 1 base to trimming and J lost 5 bases, with 5 bases between them. Germline V lookup: CDR1 MGHRA, CDR2 YSYEKL. This CDR3 is 13 amino acids long. CDR3 nucleotide sequence: TGCGCCAGCAGCCAAGTGGGGACCGGGGAGCTGTTTTTT. Its translation is CASSQVGTGELFF.

V is TRBV2 and J is TRBJ2-7, with unresolved D. CDR1 and CDR2 from the germline V gene are SNHLY and FYNNEI. CDR3 size: 15 residues. Deletions cut 6 bases from V and 4 bases from J, with 19 bases between. CDR3 nucleotide sequence: TGTGCCAGCAGACCAGGACGGGTCTTTGGGTACGAGCAGTACTTC. It specifies CASRPGRVFGYEQYF.

This clone was recorded only once. The chain joins TRBV29-1 to TRBJ2-1; D unclear. The CDR3 consists of 11 residues. Germline values: CDR1 SQVTM, CDR2 ANQGSEA. Between the trimmed V and J ends, which lost 3 bases and 8 bases, there was a span of 8 bases. The CDR3 DNA sequence: TGCAGCGTTGAGGTTATGTATGAGCAGTTCTTC. This gives the protein CSVEVMYEQFF.

The chain recombines TRBV6-5 with TRBJ2-2; 11 positions agree with TRBD1. Per germline, CDR1 MNHEY and CDR2 SVGAGI. This CDR3 comprises 13 residues. V lost 2 bases and J lost 13; bases outside the gene matches: 3. CDR3 in amino acids: CASSYRTGGTLFF. In nucleotides, the CDR3 is TGTGCCAGCAGTTACCGGACAGGGGGCACGCTGTTTTTT.